This entry lists 25 T cell receptor beta chains sequenced from one sample in a study of beta chain features in type 1 diabetes (dated by TCRdb to the late 2010s). The library came from the immunoSEQ multiplex PCR assay. The High Capacity cDNA Reverse Transcription Kit was used to reverse transcribe all of the isolated RNA, meaning that expressed TCRB transcripts were what got sequenced. Sourced from immuneACCESS, this table was stored by TCRdb with only in-frame sequences that have V and J called. A share of the clones is absent; for the studies checked, an unresolved V gene accounts for under half, and the remainder has no known explanation. The sample yields about 220,000 clones; about a tenth were counted once. 1% to 1.5% of the sample belongs to the ten largest clones. Material for sequencing was central memory CD4+ T cells from blood. The origin of the receptors is a man between 18 and 35 years old in good health.

This chain links TRBV2 with TRBJ2-1; D is uncertain. The CDR3 runs to 13 residues. Per germline, CDR1 SNHLY and CDR2 FYNNEI. V lost 3 bases to trimming and J lost 6 bases, with 9 bases between them. CDR3: CASSDGQGNEQFF. In nucleotides, the CDR3 is TGTGCCAGCAGTGATGGGCAAGGCAATGAGCAGTTCTTC. The entire variable domain, with the rest obtained from reference TRBV2 and TRBJ2-1, is as follows: EPEVTQTPSHQVTQMGQEVILRCVPISNHLYFYWYRQILGQKVEFLVSFYNNEISEKSEIFDDQFSVERPDGSNFTLKIRSTKLEDSAMYFCASSDGQGNEQFFGPGTRLTVL.

In this sample, this clone turned up many times. V is TRBV10-3 and J is TRBJ2-7; no firm D call. CDR3 size: 13 residues. Germline-derived CDR1 and CDR2 are ENHRY and SYGVKD. Trimming removed 2 bases from V and 5 bases from J, with 10 bases in between. The CDR3 DNA reads as TGTGCCATCAGTGAGGGCCCTGAGGACGAGCAGTACTTC. Protein product: CAISEGPEDEQYF.

The V gene is TRBV5-1, the J gene TRBJ2-2; 7 positions agree with TRBD1. The CDR3 loop spans 14 amino acids. The germline CDR1 and CDR2 sequences are SGHRS and YFSETQ. The trim removed 2 bases at V and 5 bases at J, leaving 3 bases unmatched. The CDR3 nucleotides read TGCGCCAGCAGCTTTGGGACAGCGACCGGGGAGCTGTTTTTT. Encoded protein: CASSFGTATGELFF.

A few counts support this clone. The chain joins TRBV30 to TRBJ1-2; no clear D gene. V was pared by 2 bases and J by 2 bases, with 12 bases between. Germline V gene data show CDR1 as GTSNPN and CDR2 as SVGIG (reference sequence). The CDR3 is 14 amino acids. CDR3 sequence reads: CAWSRMTVNYGYTF. CDR3 nucleotides: TGTGCCTGGAGTAGAATGACGGTCAACTATGGCTACACCTTC. Full variable domain (rest looked up from reference TRBV30 and TRBJ1-2): SQTIHQWPATLVQPVGSPLSLECTVEGTSNPNLYWYRQAAGRGLQLLFYSVGIGQISSEVPQNLSASRPQDRQFILSSKKLLLSDSGFYLCAWSRMTVNYGYTFGSGTRLTVV.

V and J are TRBV30 and TRBJ2-7, with 7 bases lining up with TRBD1. Germline V lookup: CDR1 GTSNPN, CDR2 SVGIG (reference sequence). CDR3 size: 11 residues. V lost 6 bases, J lost 3 bases, and 2 bases stayed unmatched. The CDR3 nucleotides are TGTGCCTGCAGGGACAGCTACGAGCAGTACTTC. The encoded protein is CACRDSYEQYF.

CDR3 region: CASSVQGGNTIYF. CDR3 in DNA: TGTGCCAGCAGTGTACAGGGAGGAAACACCATATATTTT. The chain joins TRBV25-1 to TRBJ1-3; tentative D call: TRBD1 (6 bases). The V and J ends lost 4 bases and 4 bases respectively, with 8 bases between them. The length of the CDR3 is 13 residues. From germline, CDR1 is MGHDK and CDR2 SYGVNS.

V is TRBV29-1 and J is TRBJ1-2; 7 positions match TRBD1. The CDR3 is 12 residues long. Germline V CDR1 and CDR2: SQVTM, ANQGSEA. Losses at the gene ends were 4 bases for V and 5 bases for J; bases not matched to a gene: 4. The CDR3, as DNA: TGCAGCGTTGGGAAGGGGGCGTATGGCTACACCTTC. Protein: CSVGKGAYGYTF.

This chain joins TRBV7-2 and TRBJ2-1, with 9 bases lining up with TRBD2. Germline values: CDR1 SGHTA, CDR2 FQGNSA. J gave up 4 bases and V 1 base, and 2 bases lay outside the gene matches. The CDR3 has 15 residues. The CDR3 coding sequence is TGTGCCAGCAGCTTAGACCTAGCGGGATACAATGAGCAGTTCTTC. Its translation: CASSLDLAGYNEQFF.

In this sample, this clone turned up a few times. The chain has TRBV5-1 and TRBJ2-2; 7 bases match TRBD2. Trimming took 4 bases from V and 6 from J; bases not matched to a gene: 9. Germline V gene data show CDR1 as SGHRS and CDR2 as YFSETQ. The CDR3 loop spans 15 amino acids. CDR3 DNA sequence: TGCGCCAGCAGCCCACGGCCGAGCGGGGCCGGGGAGCTGTTTTTT. Amino acids: CASSPRPSGAGELFF.

This clone was picked up many times. V usage is TRBV7-2 and J usage is TRBJ1-4; 7 bases align to TRBD1. Germline-derived CDR1 and CDR2 are SGHTA and FQGNSA. V lost 5 bases, J lost 8 bases, and 8 bases stayed unmatched. There are 14 residues in the CDR3. Here the CDR3 DNA reads TGTGCCAGCAGCGCCAGACAGGGCGGGGAAAAACTGTTTTTT. This codes for CASSARQGGEKLFF.

The chain is built from TRBV30 and TRBJ2-7; possibly TRBD1 for D (6 bases). Trimming removed 3 bases at V and 0 bases at J, with 12 bases between. Per germline, CDR1 GTSNPN and CDR2 SVGIG (reference sequence). CDR3 size: 14 residues. For the CDR3, the DNA is TGTGCCTGGAGAGTATCGACAGGCTCCTACGAGCAGTACTTC. Protein: CAWRVSTGSYEQYF.

This clone was observed a handful of times. The chain carries TRBV7-6 and TRBJ2-7; D unclear. The V gene lost 1 base and the J gene lost 7 bases, with 20 bases spanning the gap. There are 16 residues in the CDR3. In germline, CDR1 is SGHVS, CDR2 FNYEAQ. CDR3 in DNA: TGTGCCAGCAGCTTAGACCCAGGCATGAGCTCTGTGGAGCAGTACTTC. Translating it yields CASSLDPGMSSVEQYF.

This clone was counted between two and nine times. The chain joins TRBV2 to TRBJ2-3; TRBD2 matches at 11 bases. The CDR3 is 18 residues long. V was clipped by 4 bases and J by 4 bases; unmatched bases: 13. Germline CDR1 is SNHLY and CDR2 is FYNNEI. The CDR3: CASSVFALAGGGADTQYF. The CDR3 DNA sequence: TGTGCCAGCAGTGTCTTCGCGCTAGCGGGAGGCGGGGCAGATACGCAGTATTTT.

This clone has a handful of counts. This chain uses TRBV19 with TRBJ2-7, with D perhaps assigned TRBD1 or TRBD2 (7 bases each). CDR1 LNHDA and CDR2 SQIVND come from the germline V gene (reference sequence). The CDR3 consists of 11 residues. The V end was cut by 8 bases, the J end by 7 bases, with 12 bases between. The DNA of the CDR3 is TGTGCCAGTGGGAGGGGGCGAGAGCAGTACTTC. Translating it yields CASGRGREQYF.

Here the CDR3 reads CASSTITGGITEAFF. The CDR3 DNA follows: TGTGCCAGCAGCACCATCACAGGGGGCATCACTGAAGCTTTCTTT. The J gene is TRBJ1-1, the V gene TRBV7-9; 9 nucleotides align to TRBD1. The CDR3 has 15 amino acids. V was clipped by 5 bases and J by 4 bases; unmatched bases: 8. The germline gives CDR1 SEHNR, CDR2 FQNEAQ (reference sequence).

The chain links TRBV29-1 to TRBJ2-1; D is uncertain. V lost 1 base to trimming and J lost 2 bases, with 12 bases between them. The CDR3 spans 15 residues. Germline CDR1 is SQVTM and CDR2 is ANQGSEA. CDR3 in amino acids: CSVEVAPDPYNEQFF. CDR3 coding DNA: TGCAGCGTTGAAGTGGCCCCGGACCCCTACAATGAGCAGTTCTTC.

This chain links TRBV7-2 with TRBJ2-1; possibly TRBD1 for D (5 bases). This CDR3 contains 16 residues. Germline V lookup: CDR1 SGHTA, CDR2 FQGNSA. V lost 1 base and J lost 8, with 18 bases in between. CDR3 region: CASSLGGGLVRDEQFF. The DNA of the CDR3 is TGTGCCAGCAGCTTAGGAGGTGGGCTAGTCAGGGATGAGCAGTTCTTC.

This clone was observed a few times. J is TRBJ1-1 and V is TRBV7-9, with D unresolved. The V gene lost 1 base and the J gene lost 1 base, with 7 bases spanning the gap. The CDR3 covers 14 residues. The germline gives CDR1 SEHNR, CDR2 FQNEAQ (reference sequence). The chain's CDR3 is CASSLGFRNTEAFF. The CDR3, as DNA: TGTGCCAGCAGCTTAGGGTTCAGGAACACTGAAGCTTTCTTT.

Only a few counts were recorded for this clone. This sequence may be a read error, since a much larger clone differs from it by one base. The rearrangement links TRBV30 to TRBJ2-4; TRBD2 agrees at 12 bases. Germline V CDR1 and CDR2: GTSNPN, SVGIG (reference sequence). There are 17 residues in the CDR3. With V trimmed by 3 bases and J by 0 bases, 6 bases remained unmatched. The CDR3 protein is CAWREETSGRAKNIQYF. CDR3 bases: TGTGCCTGGAGGGAAGAGACTAGCGGGAGAGCCAAAAACATTCAGTACTTC.

Comment on this clone: A much more abundant neighbour one base away suggests this may be a read error. This chain connects TRBV28 to TRBJ2-2; no definite D call. Germline V gene data show CDR1 as MDHEN and CDR2 as SYDVKM. Trimming cost V 4 bases and J 3 bases, with 15 bases left between them. This CDR3 has 16 amino acids. CDR3 sequence (DNA): TGTGCCAGCAGTTCCCCCTCGGGTGGCGACACCGGGGAGCTGTTTTTT. It specifies CASSSPSGGDTGELFF.

This clone was seen only a few times. This chain joins TRBV29-1 and TRBJ1-5; 8 positions agree with TRBD1. Germline CDR1 is SQVTM and CDR2 is ANQGSEA. This CDR3 contains 14 residues. Trimming removed 6 bases from V and 0 bases from J; junction bases left unmatched: 4. The CDR3 coding sequence is TGCAGCGTAGGGACAGGCAATAGCAATCAGCCCCAGCATTTT. This gives the protein CSVGTGNSNQPQHF.

This clone was observed a few times. The chain links TRBV6-6 to TRBJ2-1; D not resolved. V lost 7 bases, J lost 6 bases, and 19 bases lay in between. Germline CDR1 reads MNHNY; CDR2 reads SVGAGI (reference sequence). The CDR3 is 15 residues long. Written as DNA, the CDR3 is TGTGCCAGCACCGAGACTCGCACTCCTACCAATGAGCAGTTCTTC. Translation gives CASTETRTPTNEQFF.

The J gene is TRBJ2-3, the V gene TRBV18, with D perhaps assigned TRBD1 or TRBD2 (5 bases each). V dropped 3 bases and J dropped 1 base, with 14 bases sitting between them. The CDR3 loop spans 16 amino acids. In germline, CDR1 is KGHSH, CDR2 LQKENI. The CDR3 nucleotides read TGTGCCAGCTCACCCGGGGCTGGGAGAGGCACAGATACGCAGTATTTT. Residues: CASSPGAGRGTDTQYF.

The chain combines TRBV20-1 with TRBJ1-2; D unclear. The CDR3 runs 10 residues. Germline V gene lookup returns CDR1 DFQATT and CDR2 SNEGSKA (reference sequence). The V and J ends lost 3 bases and 8 bases respectively, with 7 bases between them. Here the CDR3 reads CSARPRGYTF. As DNA, the CDR3 is TGCAGTGCTAGGCCTCGGGGCTACACCTTC.

This clone turned up a few times. The chain combines TRBV18 with TRBJ1-1; D gene ambiguous. Trimming pared 0 bases from V and 5 bases from J, leaving 10 bases between. This CDR3 has 14 residues. Germline V CDR1 and CDR2: KGHSH, LQKENI. CDR3: CASSPPMGRTEAFF. In DNA, the CDR3 is TGTGCCAGCTCACCACCGATGGGGAGAACTGAAGCTTTCTTT.